These T cell receptor beta chains were read from a single sample in a study of cytomegalovirus exposure and HLA in healthy donors. Generated by immunoSEQ multiplex PCR, the TCRdb table keeps only in-frame clones and is missing some. The data show some 150,000 clones, roughly four fifths seen once. Sequencing was done on a sample of PBMCs. The receptors here all came from a male donor in good health and CMV-seronegative. The CDR3 runs from the conserved cysteine through the conserved F or W. The D gene is left open where the match is weak. The size of a clone is reported for some rows only, either as once, few or many, or as a class for expanded clones.

V	J	size	D	CDR3	DNA
TRBV4-2	TRBJ2-4	.	.	CASSQDLTAGPGNIQYF	TGTGCCAGCAGCCAGGATCTCACCGCGGGACCAGGAAACATTCAGTACTTC
TRBV4-1	TRBJ2-4	.	.	CASSQGAPTLAKNIQYF	TGCGCCAGCAGCCAAGGGGCGCCTACCCTAGCCAAAAACATTCAGTACTTC
TRBV2	TRBJ2-2	.	.	CASDSGQLVGDAGELFF	TGTGCCAGCGATTCCGGACAGCTTGTCGGTGACGCCGGGGAGCTGTTTTTT
TRBV28	TRBJ2-1	.	TRBD2	CASSLWGTSGSSYNEQFF	TGTGCCAGCAGTCTCTGGGGGACTAGCGGGAGCTCCTACAATGAGCAGTTCTTC
TRBV5-8	TRBJ1-4	few	TRBD1	CASSSGTGSEKLFF	TGTGCCAGCAGCTCCGGGACAGGGAGTGAAAAACTGTTTTTT
TRBV29-1	TRBJ2-5	.	.	CSTYRNQETQYF	TGCAGCACATACAGGAACCAAGAGACCCAGTACTTC
TRBV13	TRBJ1-4	.	TRBD1	CATCERGLTEKLFF	TGTGCCACCTGCGAAAGGGGGCTGACTGAAAAACTGTTTTTT
TRBV28	TRBJ2-7	.	TRBD2	CASSFNFGTSGPYEQYF	TGTGCCAGCAGTTTTAATTTCGGGACTAGCGGGCCCTACGAGCAGTACTTC
TRBV9	TRBJ2-3	.	.	CASSVGDMTSTDTQYF	TGTGCCAGCAGCGTAGGGGACATGACTAGCACAGATACGCAGTATTTT
TRBV28	TRBJ2-4	.	.	CASSLNSKLNIQYF	TGTGCCAGCAGTTTAAACTCTAAACTAAACATTCAGTACTTC
TRBV5-1	TRBJ1-1	.	.	CASSERTQGAEAFF	TGCGCCAGCAGCGAGAGGACACAGGGTGCTGAAGCTTTCTTT
TRBV10-3	TRBJ2-2	.	TRBD1	CAISTPGQGNTGELFF	TGTGCCATCAGTACACCGGGACAGGGGAACACCGGGGAGCTGTTTTTT
TRBV7-3	TRBJ2-1	.	.	CASSAIGVSHNEQFF	TGTGCCAGCAGCGCTATAGGGGTCTCACACAATGAGCAGTTCTTC
TRBV19	TRBJ2-3	.	.	CASALRQGTDTQYF	TGTGCCAGCGCACTGCGGCAGGGGACAGATACGCAGTATTTT
TRBV5-1	TRBJ1-2	.	TRBD1	CASSLRQGSNYGYTF	TGCGCCAGCAGCCTCCGACAGGGCTCTAACTATGGCTACACCTTC
TRBV29-1	TRBJ1-4	.	.	CSVPDRGGKLFF	TGCAGCGTTCCGGACCGGGGGGGAAAACTGTTTTTT
TRBV7-9	TRBJ1-1	.	.	CASSPPGQENTEAFF	TGTGCCAGCAGCCCTCCGGGACAAGAGAACACTGAAGCTTTCTTT
TRBV7-9	TRBJ1-1	.	TRBD1	CSSSSGQGVTEAFF	TGTTCCAGCAGCTCGGGACAGGGTGTGACTGAAGCTTTCTTT
TRBV5-1	TRBJ2-7	.	TRBD2	CASSRTSGPTYEQYF	TGCGCCAGCAGCCGTACTAGCGGGCCGACCTACGAGCAGTACTTC
TRBV7-6	TRBJ1-2	.	TRBD1	CASSPKNSPGTAIYF	TGTGCCAGCAGCCCAAAAAACTCTCCCGGGACAGCTATCTACTTC
TRBV11-2	TRBJ2-1	.	TRBD2	CASSLVGLAGGSSYNEQFF	TGTGCCAGCAGCTTGGTTGGACTAGCGGGAGGGAGCTCCTACAATGAGCAGTTCTTC
TRBV19	TRBJ2-5	few	.	CASSSSGETQYF	TGTGCCAGTAGTTCGTCGGGGGAGACCCAGTACTTC
TRBV11-1	TRBJ2-7	.	.	CASSLGRGNSYEQYF	TGTGCCAGCAGCTTAGGTCGGGGGAACTCCTACGAGCAGTACTTC
TRBV4-3	TRBJ2-7	.	.	CASSQGLVYEQYF	TGCGCCAGCAGCCAGGGACTGGTTTACGAGCAGTACTTC
TRBV13	TRBJ2-3	few	TRBD1	CASSDRDRLTDTQYF	TGTGCCAGCAGTGATAGGGACAGGCTGACAGATACGCAGTATTTT
TRBV19	TRBJ2-5	.	TRBD2	CASSIGGGRVRETQYF	TGTGCCAGTAGTATAGGAGGCGGGAGGGTTAGAGAGACCCAGTACTTC
TRBV28	TRBJ2-6	.	TRBD1	CASSLDGGQTGANVLTF	TGTGCCAGCAGTTTGGATGGGGGACAGACTGGGGCCAACGTCCTGACTTTC
TRBV11-3	TRBJ2-7	few	.	CASSLSSGDEQYF	TGTGCCAGCAGCCTCTCATCAGGGGACGAGCAGTACTTC
TRBV2	TRBJ1-5	once	TRBD1	CASSGGQGAQPQHF	TGTGCCAGCAGTGGGGGACAGGGTGCTCAGCCCCAGCATTTT
TRBV18	TRBJ2-1	.	.	CASSPPSRVGEQFF	TGTGCCAGCTCACCACCGTCCAGGGTAGGTGAGCAGTTCTTC
TRBV2	TRBJ2-5	.	.	CASNDGGQGETQYF	TGTGCCAGCAACGACGGGGGGCAAGGGGAGACCCAGTACTTC
TRBV6-1	TRBJ1-6	.	.	CAGGAGRNSPLHF	TGTGCCGGGGGGGCGGGGCGGAATTCACCCCTCCACTTT
TRBV5-8	TRBJ2-7	.	.	CASSFYGGGLEQYF	TGTGCCAGCAGCTTTTACGGCGGGGGCCTCGAGCAGTACTTC
TRBV6-5	TRBJ1-2	.	TRBD1	CASRPGTGILAGYTF	TGTGCCAGCAGGCCCGGGACAGGGATTCTGGCGGGCTACACCTTC
TRBV4-3	TRBJ1-4	.	.	CASSQDAREEKLFF	TGCGCCAGCAGCCAAGATGCGCGAGAAGAAAAACTGTTTTTT
TRBV29-1	TRBJ2-2	.	.	CSVEARAGENTGELFF	TGCAGCGTTGAGGCTCGGGCAGGGGAGAACACCGGGGAGCTGTTTTTT